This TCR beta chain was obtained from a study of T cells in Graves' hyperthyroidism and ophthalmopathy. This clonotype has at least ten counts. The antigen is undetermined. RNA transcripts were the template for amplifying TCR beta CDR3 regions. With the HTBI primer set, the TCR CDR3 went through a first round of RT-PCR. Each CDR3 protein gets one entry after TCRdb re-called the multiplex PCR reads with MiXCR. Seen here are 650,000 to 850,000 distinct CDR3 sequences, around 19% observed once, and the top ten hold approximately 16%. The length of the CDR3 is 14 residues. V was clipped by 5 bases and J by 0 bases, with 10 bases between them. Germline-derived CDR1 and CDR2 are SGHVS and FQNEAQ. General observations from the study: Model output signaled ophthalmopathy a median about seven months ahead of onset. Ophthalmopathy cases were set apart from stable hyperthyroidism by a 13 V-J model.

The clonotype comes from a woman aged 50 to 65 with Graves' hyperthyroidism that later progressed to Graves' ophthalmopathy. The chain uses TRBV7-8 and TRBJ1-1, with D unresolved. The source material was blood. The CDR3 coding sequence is TGTGCCAGCAGCCGCGAAGTCTTGAACACTGAAGCTTTCTTT. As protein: CASSREVLNTEAFF.